What follows are 13 T cell receptor beta chains derived from one specimen sequenced in a study of T cell responses to AZD1222 COVID-19 vaccine. Repertoires were generated with immunoSEQ multiplex PCR, while TCRdb's copy carries only in-frame clones and drops some. The repertoire has 84,000 or so clones, roughly 87% of them found once; the top ten carry over 1.2%. The specimen was peripheral blood, collected on day 0 of AZD1222 vaccination. Source of these receptors: an adult in good health.

This sequence joins TRBV28 and TRBJ2-5; 9 bases are a match to TRBD2. The junction had 12 bases not matched to a gene; V was cut back by 6 bases and J by 1 base. The CDR3 spans 17 residues. The V gene's germline CDR1 is MDHEN and CDR2 SYDVKM. The CDR3 here is CASRSSGAGGTQETQYF. CDR3 bases: TGTGCCAGCAGGTCTAGCGGGGCCGGAGGTACCCAAGAGACCCAGTACTTC.

The rearrangement joins TRBV3-1 (or the pseudogene TRBV3-2) to TRBJ1-1; 7 nucleotides line up with TRBD1. The CDR3 extends over 15 amino acids. Germline V lookup: CDR1 LGHDT, CDR2 YNNKEL (reference sequence). Losses at the gene ends were 2 bases for V and 1 base for J; bases not matched to a gene: 4. CDR3 protein: CASSQLTGENTEAFF. The CDR3 DNA reads as TGTGCCAGCAGCCAATTAACAGGGGAGAACACTGAAGCTTTCTTT.

The V and J genes are TRBV11-2 and TRBJ2-5, with no clear D. Trimming shortened V by 0 bases and J by 14 bases, and 4 bases separated the two germline ends. Germline lookup yields CDR1 SGHAT and CDR2 FQNNGV. The CDR3 is 9 amino acids. The CDR3 reads CASSLDPYF. The CDR3 region has the DNA TGTGCCAGCAGCTTAGATCCTTACTTC.

J is TRBJ2-1 and V is TRBV6-5, with 15 bases that match TRBD2. The germline CDR1 and CDR2 sequences are MNHEY and SVGAGI. CDR3 length: 15 amino acids. The V and J ends lost 6 bases and 8 bases, in that order; junction bases with no gene match: 5. The CDR3 nucleotides read TGTGCCAGCAGGCCCGGACTAGCGGGAGGGGATGAGCAGTTCTTC. This translates into CASRPGLAGGDEQFF.

The chain couples TRBV6-5 to TRBJ2-7; no clear D gene. The CDR3 covers 11 residues. The germline V gene encodes CDR1 MNHEY and CDR2 SVGAGI. Between the trimmed V and J ends, which lost 6 bases and 3 bases, there was a span of 6 bases. CDR3 in amino acids: CASRQIYEQYF. The CDR3 coding sequence is TGTGCCAGCAGGCAAATCTACGAGCAGTACTTC.

This chain links TRBV3-1 (or the pseudogene TRBV3-2) with TRBJ2-1; 10 bases line up with TRBD2. CDR3 size: 17 residues. CDR1 is LGHDT and CDR2 is YNNKEL in the germline V gene (reference sequence). The ends lost 0 bases at V and 4 bases at J; junction bases unmatched: 6. The DNA for the CDR3 is TGTGCCAGCAGCCAAGACCCTTCTAGCGGGAGATACAATGAGCAGTTCTTC. This sequence encodes CASSQDPSSGRYNEQFF.

This sequence joins TRBV29-1 and TRBJ1-1; no reliable D call. V lost 3 bases and J 5 bases, leaving 13 bases between the germline ends. The CDR3 totals 13 residues. CDR1 and CDR2 (germline): SQVTM, ANQGSEA. The CDR3, as DNA: TGCAGCGTTGACCGGACCTCTGGGACTGAAGCTTTCTTT. As protein: CSVDRTSGTEAFF.

This chain joins TRBV6-1 and TRBJ2-7; D is perhaps TRBD2 (5 bases). The CDR3 sequence is 16 residues long. The germline V gene has CDR1 MNHNS and CDR2 SASEGT. The V and J ends lost 4 bases and 0 bases respectively, with 16 bases between them. The CDR3 loop reads CASSARGRWSSYEQYF. The CDR3 DNA is TGTGCCAGCAGTGCACGAGGGAGATGGAGCTCCTACGAGCAGTACTTC.

This clone was found once. The chain is built from TRBV6-5 and TRBJ1-5; D gene ambiguous. V was shortened by 7 bases and J by 3 bases, with 13 bases between the two germline ends. There are 14 residues in the CDR3. Per the germline V gene, CDR1 is MNHEY and CDR2 is SVGAGI. The DNA for the CDR3 is TGTGCCAGCACCCCTCGCACCTACAATCAGCCCCAGCATTTT. Its translation is CASTPRTYNQPQHF.

V and J are TRBV28 and TRBJ1-2; TRBD1 matches 8 bases. From germline, CDR1 is MDHEN and CDR2 SYDVKM. This CDR3 region has 13 residues. Trimming removed 7 bases from V and 7 bases from J; junction bases left unmatched: 8. The CDR3 loop is CASTTDRDRGYTF. CDR3 DNA sequence: TGTGCCAGCACTACGGACAGGGATCGTGGCTACACCTTC.

This chain links TRBV4-2 with TRBJ2-2; TRBD1 might be the D (6 bases). V was pared by 0 bases and J by 4 bases, with 12 bases between. Germline V gene data show CDR1 as LGHNA and CDR2 as YNFKEQ. The CDR3 sequence is 16 residues long. CDR3 bases: TGTGCCAGCAGCCAAGAACCGGGGACATCCACCGGGGAGCTGTTTTTT. It encodes CASSQEPGTSTGELFF.

On this clone: Mismatch with germline at one junction end may stem from a read error. The V gene is TRBV27, the J gene TRBJ2-1; maybe TRBD1 (6 bases). CDR1 and CDR2 from the germline V gene are MNHEY and SMNVEV (reference sequence). The CDR3 totals 16 residues. The CDR3 loop reads CATSRGSPSSYNEQFF. For the CDR3, the DNA is TGTGCCACCAGTAGGGGGTCCCCCAGCTCCTACAATGAGCAGTTCTTC.

The chain couples TRBV5-1 to TRBJ1-2, with D possibly being TRBD1 (6 bases). The germline V gene has CDR1 SGHRS and CDR2 YFSETQ. This CDR3 spans 16 amino acids. The V end was cut by 4 bases, the J end by 4 bases, with 20 bases between. The CDR3 DNA follows: TGCGCCAGCAGCCCGGGACAACTTCAACACGCCTATGGCTACACCTTC. Amino acids: CASSPGQLQHAYGYTF.